This is a list of T cell receptor beta chains from one sample in a study of CD8 T cells in Susac syndrome. From the immunoSEQ multiplex PCR reads, TCRdb called clonotypes with MiXCR, one entry per CDR3 protein. The repertoire holds about 430,000 distinct CDR3 sequences, with 75% to 90% as singletons. The sample was CD8+ T cells from PBMCs. The receptors were sampled from a human donor with multiple sclerosis. The CDR3 runs from the conserved cysteine through the conserved F or W. The D gene is left open where the match is weak. Not every row has a clone size; where given, it reads once, few, many or a size class.

V: TRBV27; length: 14; size: few; J: TRBJ2-1; D: .; CDR3: CASSLGGAGNEQFF; DNA: TGTGCCAGCAGTTTAGGAGGGGCGGGCAATGAGCAGTTCTTC
V: TRBV28; length: 13; size: .; J: TRBJ2-1; D: .; CDR3: CASSTTSYNEQFF; DNA: TGTGCCAGCAGTACCACAAGTTACAATGAGCAGTTCTTC
V: TRBV5-4; length: 16; size: .; J: TRBJ2-1; D: TRBD2; CDR3: CASSSALAESYNEQFF; DNA: TGTGCCAGCAGCTCGGCGCTAGCGGAGTCCTACAATGAGCAGTTCTTC
V: TRBV30; length: 13; size: .; J: TRBJ2-7; D: .; CDR3: CAWSAGYYYEQYF; DNA: TGTGCCTGGAGTGCAGGATATTACTACGAGCAGTACTTC
V: TRBV28; length: 16; size: .; J: TRBJ2-7; D: TRBD2; CDR3: CASRTGLAHSSYEQYF; DNA: TGTGCCAGCAGAACCGGACTAGCCCATAGCTCCTACGAGCAGTACTTC
V: TRBV2; length: 14; size: .; J: TRBJ2-7; D: .; CDR3: CASVAGPEGYEQYF; DNA: TGTGCCAGCGTTGCGGGGCCCGAGGGCTACGAGCAGTACTTC
V: TRBV19; length: 15; size: .; J: TRBJ1-2; D: TRBD1; CDR3: CASSMEQGPSYGYTF; DNA: TGTGCCAGTAGTATGGAACAGGGGCCTTCCTATGGCTACACCTTC
V: TRBV15; length: 16; size: .; J: TRBJ1-4; D: .; CDR3: CATSRDLGKPNEKLFF; DNA: TGTGCCACCAGCAGAGATCTCGGGAAACCTAATGAAAAACTGTTTTTT
V: TRBV4-1; length: 15; size: .; J: TRBJ2-7; D: TRBD2; CDR3: CASSHLAGSGGEQYF; DNA: TGCGCCAGCAGCCACCTAGCGGGATCAGGGGGCGAGCAGTACTTC
V: TRBV12-3/TRBV12-4; length: 17; size: .; J: TRBJ2-1; D: .; CDR3: CASSFVPGKRGDNEQFF; DNA: TGTGCCAGCAGTTTTGTTCCGGGCAAGAGGGGAGACAATGAGCAGTTCTTC
V: TRBV7-9; length: 16; size: .; J: TRBJ2-1; D: TRBD2; CDR3: CASSFPASGGYNEQFF; DNA: TGTGCCAGCAGCTTTCCGGCGAGCGGGGGCTACAATGAGCAGTTCTTC
V: TRBV7-9; length: 14; size: once; J: TRBJ2-1; D: .; CDR3: CASSSTGLDNEQFF; DNA: TGTGCCAGCAGCTCCACAGGACTGGACAATGAGCAGTTCTTC
V: TRBV3-1; length: 16; size: once; J: TRBJ1-6; D: TRBD1; CDR3: CASSHRTGELDSPLHF; DNA: TGTGCCAGCAGCCACCGGACAGGGGAGTTGGACTCACCCCTCCACTTT
V: TRBV6-1; length: 14; size: few; J: TRBJ1-5; D: .; CDR3: CASASWDYNQPQHF; DNA: TGTGCCAGCGCTTCCTGGGACTACAATCAGCCCCAGCATTTT
V: TRBV5-6; length: 15; size: .; J: TRBJ1-5; D: .; CDR3: CASSQTGKGNQPQHF; DNA: TGTGCCAGCAGCCAAACAGGGAAGGGCAATCAGCCCCAGCATTTT
V: TRBV27; length: 16; size: .; J: TRBJ1-2; D: TRBD1; CDR3: CASSLTGQGASYGYTF; DNA: TGTGCCAGCAGTTTAACGGGACAGGGGGCATCATACGGCTACACCTTC
V: TRBV18; length: 18; size: .; J: TRBJ2-1; D: TRBD2; CDR3: CASSALPLTSGSKDEQFF; DNA: TGTGCCAGCTCAGCCTTACCCTTGACTAGCGGGAGTAAAGATGAGCAGTTCTTC
V: TRBV19; length: 11; size: .; J: TRBJ2-1; D: TRBD1; CDR3: CATLTGHEQFF; DNA: TGTGCCACCTTGACAGGGCATGAGCAGTTCTTC
V: TRBV6-1; length: 17; size: .; J: TRBJ1-6; D: .; CDR3: CASKVWAASSYNSPLHF; DNA: TGTGCCAGCAAGGTTTGGGCGGCGAGCTCCTATAATTCACCCCTCCACTTT
V: TRBV29-1; length: 12; size: .; J: TRBJ1-2; D: .; CDR3: CSVERGAGGYTF; DNA: TGCAGCGTTGAAAGGGGCGCCGGTGGCTACACCTTC
V: TRBV6-1; length: 15; size: once; J: TRBJ2-7; D: TRBD2; CDR3: CASSEWASGTYEQYF; DNA: TGTGCCAGCAGTGAATGGGCTAGCGGGACCTACGAGCAGTACTTC
V: TRBV30; length: 12; size: .; J: TRBJ2-1; D: .; CDR3: CAWSLTYNEQFF; DNA: TGTGCCTGGAGTCTCACCTACAATGAGCAGTTCTTC
V: TRBV27; length: 12; size: few; J: TRBJ1-2; D: .; CDR3: CASSLSGFGYTF; DNA: TGTGCCAGCAGTTTATCCGGGTTCGGCTACACCTTC
V: TRBV19; length: 13; size: .; J: TRBJ2-7; D: .; CDR3: CASSMGQYYEQYF; DNA: TGTGCCAGTAGTATGGGTCAGTACTACGAGCAGTACTTC
V: TRBV29-1; length: 15; size: .; J: TRBJ2-3; D: .; CDR3: CSVDGRPGDTDTQYF; DNA: TGCAGCGTTGATGGTCGCCCAGGCGACACAGATACGCAGTATTTT
V: TRBV2; length: 15; size: .; J: TRBJ2-7; D: .; CDR3: CASSRGSEISYEQYF; DNA: TGTGCCAGCAGTCGGGGTAGCGAGATCTCCTACGAGCAGTACTTC
V: TRBV7-9; length: 13; size: .; J: TRBJ2-3; D: .; CDR3: CASRDSVPDTQYF; DNA: TGTGCCAGCCGCGACTCCGTCCCAGATACGCAGTATTTT
V: TRBV10-2; length: 14; size: .; J: TRBJ1-5; D: .; CDR3: CASSPELSNQPQHF; DNA: TGCGCCAGCAGTCCGGAGCTTAGCAATCAGCCCCAGCATTTT
V: TRBV9; length: 16; size: .; J: TRBJ2-3; D: TRBD2; CDR3: CASSVGTSGRTDTQYF; DNA: TGTGCCAGCAGCGTAGGAACTAGCGGCCGCACAGATACGCAGTATTTT
V: TRBV29-1; length: 15; size: .; J: TRBJ1-2; D: TRBD1; CDR3: CSVWGGDSSGDGYTF; DNA: TGCAGCGTTTGGGGAGGGGACAGCTCAGGCGATGGCTACACCTTC
V: TRBV2; length: 16; size: .; J: TRBJ2-3; D: .; CDR3: CASSEWSGTSTDTQYF; DNA: TGTGCCAGCAGTGAATGGAGCGGTACTAGCACAGATACGCAGTATTTT
V: TRBV29-1; length: 13; size: .; J: TRBJ2-7; D: .; CDR3: CSVSAVASYEQYF; DNA: TGCAGCGTAAGCGCGGTCGCCTCCTACGAGCAGTACTTC
V: TRBV7-6; length: 15; size: once; J: TRBJ2-1; D: .; CDR3: CVSSPARDSIDEQFF; DNA: TGTGTCAGCAGCCCCGCCCGGGATTCGATCGATGAGCAGTTCTTC
V: TRBV5-1; length: 16; size: .; J: TRBJ2-3; D: TRBD1; CDR3: CASSSTGGDHTDTQYF; DNA: TGCGCCAGCAGTTCGACAGGGGGCGACCACACAGATACGCAGTATTTT
V: TRBV4-1; length: 16; size: .; J: TRBJ2-7; D: .; CDR3: CASSQDGPMSSYEQYF; DNA: TGCGCCAGCAGCCAAGATGGGCCGATGAGCTCCTACGAGCAGTACTTC
V: TRBV2; length: 12; size: .; J: TRBJ1-1; D: .; CDR3: CASSEPAGEAFF; DNA: TGTGCCAGCAGTGAACCGGCAGGTGAAGCTTTCTTT
V: TRBV20-1; length: 15; size: .; J: TRBJ2-1; D: .; CDR3: CSARDFTTEGNEQFF; DNA: TGCAGTGCTAGAGATTTCACAACCGAGGGCAATGAGCAGTTCTTC
V: TRBV14; length: 15; size: few; J: TRBJ1-4; D: .; CDR3: CASREHGGTNEKLFF; DNA: TGTGCCAGCAGGGAGCACGGGGGAACTAATGAAAAACTGTTTTTT
V: TRBV30; length: 11; size: .; J: TRBJ1-1; D: .; CDR3: CAWNSVVEAFF; DNA: TGTGCCTGGAACAGCGTTGTAGAAGCTTTCTTT
V: TRBV5-1; length: 14; size: .; J: TRBJ2-7; D: .; CDR3: CASSLLPPELEQYF; DNA: TGCGCCAGCAGCCTGTTACCGCCAGAGCTCGAGCAGTACTTC
V: TRBV6-1; length: 15; size: .; J: TRBJ1-5; D: .; CDR3: CASSEGLYSNQPQHF; DNA: TGTGCCAGCAGTGAGGGTCTCTATAGCAATCAGCCCCAGCATTTT
V: TRBV5-1; length: 15; size: .; J: TRBJ2-1; D: .; CDR3: CASSLEGDGYNEQFF; DNA: TGCGCCAGCAGCTTGGAAGGGGACGGCTACAATGAGCAGTTCTTC
V: TRBV7-9; length: 16; size: .; J: TRBJ2-3; D: .; CDR3: CASSPRTDGSTDTQYF; DNA: TGTGCCAGCAGCCCCCGAACCGACGGTAGCACAGATACGCAGTATTTT
V: TRBV7-6; length: 15; size: .; J: TRBJ1-1; D: TRBD1; CDR3: CASSTRQGMNTEAFF; DNA: TGTGCCAGCAGCACCCGACAGGGGATGAACACTGAAGCTTTCTTT
V: TRBV14; length: 16; size: .; J: TRBJ2-3; D: TRBD2; CDR3: CAGSPNLAGGADTQYF; DNA: TGTGCCGGCAGCCCAAACCTAGCGGGGGGTGCAGATACGCAGTATTTT
V: TRBV12-3/TRBV12-4; length: 14; size: .; J: TRBJ2-5; D: .; CDR3: CASSSTGPPMAQYF; DNA: TGTGCCAGCAGTTCCACAGGGCCCCCGATGGCCCAGTACTTC
V: TRBV4-1; length: 15; size: .; J: TRBJ2-1; D: .; CDR3: CASSQAADSYNEQFF; DNA: TGCGCCAGCAGCCAAGCGGCGGATTCCTACAATGAGCAGTTCTTC
V: TRBV29-1; length: 12; size: .; J: TRBJ1-2; D: .; CDR3: CSDRRFGYGYTF; DNA: TGCAGCGACCGGAGATTTGGGTATGGCTACACCTTC
V: TRBV12-3/TRBV12-4; length: 15; size: .; J: TRBJ2-5; D: .; CDR3: CASNLGRVLRETQYF; DNA: TGTGCCAGCAATTTGGGCAGGGTATTAAGGGAGACCCAGTACTTC
V: TRBV6-5; length: 17; size: .; J: TRBJ2-3; D: .; CDR3: CASSYVRGQPSTDTQYF; DNA: TGTGCCAGCAGTTACGTTCGGGGACAACCTAGCACAGATACGCAGTATTTT
V: TRBV6-1; length: 12; size: .; J: TRBJ2-7; D: .; CDR3: CASSDPGHEQYF; DNA: TGTGCCAGCAGTGACCCGGGACATGAGCAGTACTTC
V: TRBV24-1; length: 24; size: .; J: TRBJ2-7; D: TRBD1; CDR3: CATSDHALPSRYPSPDRGTHEQYF; DNA: TGTGCCACCAGTGATCACGCCTTACCCTCTCGCTACCCCTCTCCGGACAGGGGAACCCACGAGCAGTACTTC
V: TRBV27; length: 15; size: .; J: TRBJ1-1; D: .; CDR3: CASSQLGHQGAEAFF; DNA: TGTGCCAGCAGTCAGCTGGGACACCAAGGCGCTGAAGCTTTCTTT